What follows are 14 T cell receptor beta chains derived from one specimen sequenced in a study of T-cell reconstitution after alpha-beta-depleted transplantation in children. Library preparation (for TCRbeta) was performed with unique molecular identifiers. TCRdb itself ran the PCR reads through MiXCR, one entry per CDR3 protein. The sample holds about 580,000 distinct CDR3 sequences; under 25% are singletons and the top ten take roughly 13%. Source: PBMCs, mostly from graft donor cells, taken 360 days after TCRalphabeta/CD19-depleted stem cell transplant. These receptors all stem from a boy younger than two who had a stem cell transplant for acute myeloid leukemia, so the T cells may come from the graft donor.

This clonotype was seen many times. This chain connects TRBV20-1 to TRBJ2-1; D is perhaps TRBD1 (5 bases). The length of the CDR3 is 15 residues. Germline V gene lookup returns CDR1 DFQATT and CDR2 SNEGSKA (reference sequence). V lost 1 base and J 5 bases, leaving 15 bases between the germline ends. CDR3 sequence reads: CSARAPRGRHNEQFF. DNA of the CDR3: TGCAGTGCTAGAGCCCCTAGGGGCAGGCACAATGAGCAGTTCTTC.

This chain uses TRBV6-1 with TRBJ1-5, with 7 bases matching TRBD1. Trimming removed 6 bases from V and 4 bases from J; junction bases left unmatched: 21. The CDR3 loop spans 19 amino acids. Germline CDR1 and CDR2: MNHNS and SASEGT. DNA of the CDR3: TGTGCCAGCAGGGCTAGGGACAGAGAGGCCGGATTTGGGAATCAGCCCCAGCATTTT. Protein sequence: CASRARDREAGFGNQPQHF.

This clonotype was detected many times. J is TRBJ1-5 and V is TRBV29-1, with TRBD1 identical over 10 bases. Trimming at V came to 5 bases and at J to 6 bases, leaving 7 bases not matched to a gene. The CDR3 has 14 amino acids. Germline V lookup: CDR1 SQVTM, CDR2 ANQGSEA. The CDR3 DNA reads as TGCAGCGTTCGTACCGGGACAGGGGCTCAGCCCCAGCATTTT. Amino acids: CSVRTGTGAQPQHF. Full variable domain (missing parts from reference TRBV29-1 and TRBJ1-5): SAVISQKPSRDICQRGTSLTIQCQVDSQVTMMFWYRQQPGQSLTLIATANQGSEATYESGFVIDKFPISRPNLTFSTLTVSNMSPEDSSIYLCSVRTGTGAQPQHFGDGTRLSIL.

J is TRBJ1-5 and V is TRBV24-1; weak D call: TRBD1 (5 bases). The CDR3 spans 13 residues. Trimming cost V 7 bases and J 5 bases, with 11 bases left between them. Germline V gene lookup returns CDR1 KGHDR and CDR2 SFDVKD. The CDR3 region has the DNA TGTGCCACCAGGTCGACAGTGGATCAGCCCCAGCATTTT. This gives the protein CATRSTVDQPQHF.

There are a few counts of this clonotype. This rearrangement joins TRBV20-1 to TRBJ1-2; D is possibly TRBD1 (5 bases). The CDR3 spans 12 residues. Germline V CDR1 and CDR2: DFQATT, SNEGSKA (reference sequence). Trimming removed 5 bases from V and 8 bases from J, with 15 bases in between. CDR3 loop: CSAGATLRGYTF. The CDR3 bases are TGCAGTGCTGGGGCCACCTTGCGGGGCTACACCTTC.

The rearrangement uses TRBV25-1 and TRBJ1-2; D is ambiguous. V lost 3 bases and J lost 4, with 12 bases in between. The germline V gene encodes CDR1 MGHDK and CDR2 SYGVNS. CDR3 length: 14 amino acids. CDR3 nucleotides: TGTGCCAGCAGTGACACCAGGACCGCCTATGGCTACACCTTC. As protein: CASSDTRTAYGYTF.

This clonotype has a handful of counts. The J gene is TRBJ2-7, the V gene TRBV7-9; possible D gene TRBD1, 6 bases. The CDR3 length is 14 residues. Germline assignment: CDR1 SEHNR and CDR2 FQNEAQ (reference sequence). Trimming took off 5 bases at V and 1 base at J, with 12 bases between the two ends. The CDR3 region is CASSSWTASYEQYF. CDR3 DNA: TGTGCCAGCAGCAGTTGGACAGCGTCCTACGAGCAGTACTTC.

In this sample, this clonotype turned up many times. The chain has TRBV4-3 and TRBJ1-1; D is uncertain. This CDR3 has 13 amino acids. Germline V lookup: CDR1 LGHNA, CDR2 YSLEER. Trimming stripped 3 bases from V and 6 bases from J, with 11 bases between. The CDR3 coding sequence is TGCGCCAGCAGCCACGGCCCTGGTTCTGAAGCTTTCTTT. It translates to CASSHGPGSEAFF.

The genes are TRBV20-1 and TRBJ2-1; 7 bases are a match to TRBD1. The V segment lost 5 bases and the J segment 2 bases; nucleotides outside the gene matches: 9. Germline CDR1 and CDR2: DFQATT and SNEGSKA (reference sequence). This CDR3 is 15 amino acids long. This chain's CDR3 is CSAGRQGRPYNEQFF. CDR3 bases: TGCAGTGCTGGTAGACAGGGACGACCCTACAATGAGCAGTTCTTC.

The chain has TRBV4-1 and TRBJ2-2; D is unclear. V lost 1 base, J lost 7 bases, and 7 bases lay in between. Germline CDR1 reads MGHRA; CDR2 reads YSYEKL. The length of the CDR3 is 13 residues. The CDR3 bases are TGCGCCAGCAGCCAAGGCCAAGTCGGGGAGCTGTTTTTT. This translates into CASSQGQVGELFF.

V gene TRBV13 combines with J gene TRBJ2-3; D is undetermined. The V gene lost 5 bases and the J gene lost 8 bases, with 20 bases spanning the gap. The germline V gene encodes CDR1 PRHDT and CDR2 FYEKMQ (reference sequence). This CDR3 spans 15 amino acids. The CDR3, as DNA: TGTGCCAGCAGCGTAGCCTCTCCCCACACGGGTACGCAGTATTTT. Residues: CASSVASPHTGTQYF.

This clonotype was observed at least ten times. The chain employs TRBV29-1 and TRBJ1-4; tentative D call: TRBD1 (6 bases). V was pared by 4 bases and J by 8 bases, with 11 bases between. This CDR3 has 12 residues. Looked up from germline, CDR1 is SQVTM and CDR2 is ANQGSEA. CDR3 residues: CSVARGNEKLFF. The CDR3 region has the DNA TGCAGCGTTGCCAGGGGTAACGAAAAACTGTTTTTT.

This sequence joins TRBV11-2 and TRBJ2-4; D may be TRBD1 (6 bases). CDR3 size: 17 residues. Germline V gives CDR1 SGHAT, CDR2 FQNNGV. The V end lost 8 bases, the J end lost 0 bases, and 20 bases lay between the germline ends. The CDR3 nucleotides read TGTGCCAGCTCCTCGGGCCCGGGACAACTAGCCAAAAACATTCAGTACTTC. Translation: CASSSGPGQLAKNIQYF.

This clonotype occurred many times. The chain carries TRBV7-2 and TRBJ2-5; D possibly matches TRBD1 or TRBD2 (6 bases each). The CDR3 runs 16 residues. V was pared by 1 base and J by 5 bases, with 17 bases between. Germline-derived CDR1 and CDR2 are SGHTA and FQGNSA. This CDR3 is CASSLDGGHPRETQYF. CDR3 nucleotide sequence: TGTGCCAGCAGCTTAGACGGGGGCCACCCCCGTGAGACCCAGTACTTC.